The TCR beta chain under discussion was sequenced for a study of T cell responses to AZD1222 COVID-19 vaccine. Overall study context: Analyses pooled second doses at about 4 or about 12 weeks. Study-wide results and caveats: Targets within unmutated variant regions were reportedly found for nearly half of spike-specific TCRs. Seropositive at baseline were only a handful of AZD1222 recipients. White British ancestry dominated among donors, who included more females, and clonal diversity was possibly underestimated.

Produced via immunoSEQ multiplex PCR; TCRdb's table is partial and in-frame only. The table lists roughly 130,000 clones, 80% to 90% of them singletons. Trimming pared 4 bases from V and 4 bases from J, leaving 18 bases between. This CDR3 is built from 16 residues. Germline CDR1 SGHTA, CDR2 FQGTGA. Turning to this clone: Antigen unknown.

The TCR was taken from an adult in good health. V is TRBV7-3 and J is TRBJ2-3; D call uncertain. Sequencing was performed on peripheral blood, taken on day 0 of AZD1222 vaccination. CDR3 coding DNA: TGTGCCAGCAGCTCAATGTTGACGTCCGGAGCAGATACGCAGTATTTT. Amino acids: CASSSMLTSGADTQYF.